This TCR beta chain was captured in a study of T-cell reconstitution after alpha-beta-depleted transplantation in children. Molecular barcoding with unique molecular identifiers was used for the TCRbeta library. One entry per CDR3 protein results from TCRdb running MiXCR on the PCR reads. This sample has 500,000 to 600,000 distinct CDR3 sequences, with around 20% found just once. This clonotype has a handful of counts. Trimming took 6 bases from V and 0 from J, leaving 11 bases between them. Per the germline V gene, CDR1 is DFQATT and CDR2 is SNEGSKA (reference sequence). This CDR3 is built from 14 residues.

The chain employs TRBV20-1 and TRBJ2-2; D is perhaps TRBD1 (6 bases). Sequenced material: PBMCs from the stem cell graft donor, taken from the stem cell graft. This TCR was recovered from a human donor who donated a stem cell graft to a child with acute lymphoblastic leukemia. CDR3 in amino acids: CSASGTSNTGELFF. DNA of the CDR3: TGCAGTGCCTCCGGGACATCGAACACCGGGGAGCTGTTTTTT.